The entry below describes one TCR beta chain. As yet, its antigen is unknown. All patients were mismatch repair deficient, assessed by either PCR or immunohistochemistry. These data belong to a study of PD-1 blockade in mismatch repair-deficient tumors. Study in general: Patients had approximately 11 mismatch repair-deficient cancer types and were previously treated and progressing. Findings of the study overall: Tumor-resident clones, often absent from pretreatment blood, expanded after pembrolizumab and then contracted.

The assay was immunoSEQ multiplex PCR, and TCRdb's table has in-frame clones only and misses some. In the table there are some 110,000 clones, over 60% of which are singletons. The CDR3 totals 15 residues. The germline CDR1 and CDR2 sequences are SGHNT and YENEEA. V gave up 5 bases and J gave up 6 bases; unmatched junction bases: 7. J is TRBJ2-2 and V is TRBV11-3, with 9 nucleotides matching TRBD1. This clonotype originated in an adult with mismatch repair-deficient cancer. The starting material was peripheral blood, obtained 60 to 65 weeks after starting pembrolizumab. The DNA of the CDR3 is TGTGCCAGCAGCCGGACAGGGGTTCTGGCCGGGGAGCTGTTTTTT. Encoded protein: CASSRTGVLAGELFF.